This T cell receptor beta chain comes out of a study of CD8 T cells in Susac syndrome. The germline V and J ends were trimmed by 5 bases and 0 bases, with 17 bases remaining between them. Germline-derived CDR1 and CDR2 are SNHLY and FYNNEI. The CDR3 sequence is 17 residues long. The authors reverse transcribed roughly 0.5 to 1 ug RNA with random hexamers. Multiplex PCR with immunoSEQ amplified the TCR beta CDR3 across 54 Vbeta and 13 Jbeta. Each CDR3 protein is one row after TCRdb ran MiXCR on the immunoSEQ multiplex PCR reads. The sample consists of some 130,000 distinct CDR3 sequences, over 80% of them appearing once.

The sequence came from a human donor with multiple sclerosis. The rearrangement uses TRBV2 and TRBJ1-5; D uncertain. The sequencing input was CD8+ T cells from PBMCs. CDR3 DNA: TGTGCCAGCAGTACGTATAGGACCGACTATAGCAATCAGCCCCAGCATTTT. Amino acid sequence: CASSTYRTDYSNQPQHF.